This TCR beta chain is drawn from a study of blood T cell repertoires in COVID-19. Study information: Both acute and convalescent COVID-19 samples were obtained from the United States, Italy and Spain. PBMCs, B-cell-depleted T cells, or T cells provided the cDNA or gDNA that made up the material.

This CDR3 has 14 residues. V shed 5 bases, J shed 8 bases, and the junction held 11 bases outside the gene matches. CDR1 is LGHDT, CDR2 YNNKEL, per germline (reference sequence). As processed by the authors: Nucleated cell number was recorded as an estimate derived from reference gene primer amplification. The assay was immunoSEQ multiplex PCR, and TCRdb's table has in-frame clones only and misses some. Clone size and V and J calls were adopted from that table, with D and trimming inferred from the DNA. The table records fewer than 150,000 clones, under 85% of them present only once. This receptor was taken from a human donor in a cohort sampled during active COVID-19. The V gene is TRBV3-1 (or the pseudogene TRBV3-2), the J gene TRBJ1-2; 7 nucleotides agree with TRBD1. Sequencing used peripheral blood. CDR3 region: CASSFGEEGQGYTF. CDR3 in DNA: TGTGCCAGCAGCTTCGGGGAGGAGGGACAGGGCTACACCTTC.